This entry lists 26 T cell receptor beta chains sequenced from one sample in a study of T-cell memory formation after mild COVID-19. TCRdb re-called the 5' RACE reads through MiXCR, storing one row per CDR3 protein. The repertoire consists of approximately 300,000 distinct CDR3 sequences, with less than 20% occurring once and the leading ten covering around 22%. The sample was PBMCs or a T cell subset sorted from them (not recorded which). Every receptor here comes from a man in his late teens or twenties who had mild COVID-19 (a few samples of this study predate the infection). Cell type and time point are not known.

This clonotype was picked up many times. The genes are TRBV20-1 and TRBJ2-1, with TRBD2 matching 7 bases. The CDR3 consists of 14 residues. With 6 bases clipped from V and 1 base from J, the junction kept 6 bases outside the gene matches. The germline gives CDR1 DFQATT, CDR2 SNEGSKA (reference sequence). The CDR3 loop reads CSAPDGGSYNEQFF. The CDR3, as DNA: TGCAGTGCCCCCGACGGGGGGTCCTACAATGAGCAGTTCTTC.

The chain joins TRBV6-5 to TRBJ1-6, with D tentatively TRBD1 (5 bases). The germline gives CDR1 MNHEY, CDR2 SVGAGI. V shed 5 bases and J shed 8 bases, with 13 bases lying between them. The CDR3 length is 14 residues. CDR3 bases: TGTGCCAGCAGTCGGCAGGGTATTGATTCACCCCTCCACTTT. This translates into CASSRQGIDSPLHF.

The rearrangement links TRBV4-1 to TRBJ2-1; D may be TRBD2 (6 bases). V lost 5 bases and J lost 9, with 14 bases in between. Per the germline V gene, CDR1 is MGHRA and CDR2 is YSYEKL. The CDR3 is 13 residues long. This CDR3 reads CASSGRGLFEQFF. The CDR3 DNA follows: TGCGCCAGCAGCGGACGGGGGTTGTTTGAGCAGTTCTTC.

Only a few counts were recorded for this clonotype. The gene calls are TRBV12-3 or TRBV12-4 and TRBJ1-3; D is unclear. Trimming took off 8 bases at V and 2 bases at J, with 4 bases between the two ends. The CDR3 has 11 amino acids. CDR3 amino acids: CASCPGNTIYF. The CDR3 coding sequence is TGTGCCAGCTGCCCTGGAAACACCATATATTTT.

This clonotype showed up just a few times. V is TRBV28 and J is TRBJ1-2; 8 positions agree with TRBD1. This CDR3 region has 16 residues. Germline CDR1 is MDHEN and CDR2 is SYDVKM. The J segment lost 4 bases and the V segment lost 6 bases, leaving 13 bases of the junction unmatched. CDR3 nucleotide sequence: TGTGCCAGCAGCCCCACGCAGGGGGCGTTTGTCTATGGCTACACCTTC. Amino acid sequence: CASSPTQGAFVYGYTF.

In this sample, this clonotype turned up a few times. The J gene is TRBJ2-1, the V gene TRBV20-1; perhaps TRBD2 as D (5 bases). The CDR3 spans 11 residues. Germline lookup yields CDR1 DFQATT and CDR2 SNEGSKA (reference sequence). V lost 5 bases and J 7 bases, leaving 9 bases between the germline ends. CDR3 protein: CSAQLVNEQFF. CDR3 DNA sequence: TGCAGTGCTCAACTAGTAAATGAGCAGTTCTTC.

This clonotype occurred a few times. The chain links TRBV20-1 to TRBJ2-5, with 7 bases that match TRBD2. Germline V gene sequence: CDR1 DFQATT, CDR2 SNEGSKA (reference sequence). The CDR3 runs 12 residues. V lost 5 bases and J lost 4; bases outside the gene matches: 4. The CDR3 is CSAQRDSETQYF. CDR3 nucleotide sequence: TGCAGTGCTCAGCGGGACTCAGAGACCCAGTACTTC.

This clonotype was counted at least ten times. The gene calls are TRBV5-1 and TRBJ1-1, with D possibly TRBD1 on 6 matching bases. V was cut by 1 base and J by 3 bases, with 13 bases left in between. Germline CDR1 is SGHRS and CDR2 is YFSETQ. The CDR3 is 15 amino acids. CDR3 loop: CASSLTVSGDTEAFF. In nucleotides, the CDR3 is TGCGCCAGCAGCTTGACGGTCTCAGGGGACACTGAAGCTTTCTTT.

In its sample, this clonotype was seen a few times. V is TRBV23-1 and J is TRBJ2-5; TRBD2 matches 9 bases. TRBV23-1 falls under the ORF class, with uncertain function. The CDR3 spans 16 residues. V trimming: 1 base; J trimming: 3 bases; junction bases outside the gene matches: 6. CDR3 nucleotides: TGCGCCAGCAGTCAATTTTCCTCTAGCGGGAAAGAGACCCAGTACTTC. It translates to CASSQFSSSGKETQYF.

This clonotype appeared a few times. This chain uses TRBV7-6 with TRBJ2-3; D ambiguous. The CDR3 has 16 residues. Germline CDR1 is SGHVS and CDR2 is FNYEAQ. The germline V and J ends were trimmed by 1 base and 0 bases, with 11 bases remaining between them. CDR3 in DNA: TGTGCCAGCAGCTTAGTGCCTTTCGCTAGCACAGATACGCAGTATTTT. It is translated as CASSLVPFASTDTQYF.

This clonotype was counted at least ten times. The rearrangement uses TRBV13 and TRBJ2-7, with 7 bases aligning to TRBD1. This CDR3 is 12 amino acids long. Germline V lookup: CDR1 PRHDT, CDR2 FYEKMQ (reference sequence). The V segment lost 5 bases and the J segment 6 bases; nucleotides outside the gene matches: 4. CDR3 DNA: TGTGCCAGCAGCAGGGGGCAAATCGAGCAGTACTTC. This gives the protein CASSRGQIEQYF.

The J gene is TRBJ2-7, the V gene TRBV6-5; D possibly corresponds to TRBD2 (6 bases). Trimming stripped 2 bases from V and 0 bases from J, with 14 bases between. Germline V gene lookup returns CDR1 MNHEY and CDR2 SVGAGI. This CDR3 contains 16 residues. The CDR3 DNA follows: TGTGCCAGCAGTTACCGTCTGGGACTGAGCTCCTACGAGCAGTACTTC. The encoded protein is CASSYRLGLSSYEQYF.

The CDR3: CASSYSSGQGYEQYF. CDR3 in DNA: TGTGCCAGCAGTTACTCGAGTGGACAGGGCTACGAGCAGTACTTC. The V gene is TRBV6-2 or TRBV6-3, the J gene TRBJ2-7; TRBD1 agrees at 8 bases. J gave up 3 bases and V 0 bases, and 4 bases lay outside the gene matches. Germline lookup yields CDR1 MNHEY and CDR2 SVGEGT. The CDR3 loop spans 15 amino acids.

In its sample, this clonotype was seen a few times. V is TRBV5-4 and J is TRBJ1-1, with D perhaps matching TRBD1 (5 bases). This CDR3 has 15 amino acids. Germline CDR1 reads SGHNT; CDR2 reads YYREEE (reference sequence). V was clipped by 4 bases and J by 5 bases, with 18 bases between them. CDR3 residues: CASSDRIRGRTEAFF. The CDR3 bases are TGTGCCAGCAGCGATAGAATACGGGGGAGGACTGAAGCTTTCTTT.

V and J are TRBV7-2 and TRBJ2-1, with TRBD2 as a possible D gene (7 bases). The germline gives CDR1 SGHTA, CDR2 FQGNSA. This CDR3 is 19 amino acids long. Trimming stripped 5 bases from V and 0 bases from J, with 23 bases between. CDR3 nucleotide sequence: TGTGCCAGCAGCAAACCGAGGGGGGGACGTCCGAGCTCCTACAATGAGCAGTTCTTC. Its translation is CASSKPRGGRPSSYNEQFF.

The V call is TRBV5-5, the J call TRBJ2-2; perhaps TRBD2 as D (5 bases). The CDR3 is 16 residues long. V lost 4 bases, J lost 5 bases, and 18 bases lay in between. Germline lookup yields CDR1 SGHKS and CDR2 YYEKEE (reference sequence). The CDR3 nucleotides read TGTGCCAGCAGCCGGTCAGGTCTTGAGGGAACCGGGGAGCTGTTTTTT. Translating gives CASSRSGLEGTGELFF.

This rearrangement joins TRBV23-1 to TRBJ1-2; D unclear. TRBV23-1 is noted as an ORF with a role that remains uncertain. Between the trimmed V and J ends, which lost 3 bases and 4 bases, there was a span of 12 bases. The CDR3 spans 14 residues. The CDR3 DNA follows: TGCGCCAGCAGTCACCGTGGTCTGGGCTATGGCTACACCTTC. As protein: CASSHRGLGYGYTF.

V is TRBV7-6 and J is TRBJ1-3; D call uncertain. Trimming removed 4 bases from V and 0 bases from J, with 10 bases in between. Germline assignment: CDR1 SGHVS and CDR2 FNYEAQ. The length of the CDR3 is 15 residues. The CDR3: CASSSVGSSGNTIYF. The CDR3 coding sequence is TGTGCCAGCAGCTCCGTCGGGAGCTCTGGAAACACCATATATTTT.

This sequence joins TRBV5-1 and TRBJ2-1; 7 bases map to TRBD1. Germline CDR1 SGHRS, CDR2 YFSETQ. This CDR3 is 16 amino acids long. The ends lost 4 bases at V and 0 bases at J; junction bases unmatched: 7. The CDR3 is CASSIQTGLSYNEQFF. The CDR3 DNA reads TGCGCCAGCAGCATCCAGACAGGGCTCTCCTACAATGAGCAGTTCTTC.

This clonotype was detected a few times. The chain is built from TRBV11-2 and TRBJ2-2, with TRBD2 identical over 9 bases. The CDR3 spans 15 residues. V shed 5 bases and J 7 bases; nucleotides not matched to a gene: 8. Germline-derived CDR1 and CDR2 are SGHAT and FQNNGV. CDR3 in amino acids: CASSLPGLAVGELFF. CDR3 DNA sequence: TGTGCCAGCAGCCTGCCGGGACTAGCCGTCGGGGAGCTGTTTTTT.

The chain has TRBV7-2 and TRBJ1-1; TRBD1 might be the D (5 bases). The CDR3 runs 13 residues. Germline CDR1 reads SGHTA; CDR2 reads FQGNSA. Trimming removed 7 bases from V and 2 bases from J, with 11 bases in between. The CDR3: CASKGDGNTEAFF. The DNA for the CDR3 is TGTGCCAGCAAAGGGGACGGTAACACTGAAGCTTTCTTT.

V and J are TRBV6-2 or TRBV6-3 and TRBJ2-1, with a weak D call TRBD1 (6 bases). Germline CDR1 and CDR2: MNHEY and SVGEGT. V shed 5 bases and J shed 9 bases, with 17 bases lying between them. This CDR3 is built from 14 residues. The CDR3 here is CASSTLQGWSEQFF. DNA for the CDR3: TGTGCCAGCAGTACCTTGCAGGGGTGGTCTGAGCAGTTCTTC.

V usage is TRBV2 and J usage is TRBJ1-4; D perhaps matches TRBD1 (6 bases). Trimming pared 4 bases from V and 0 bases from J, leaving 18 bases between. Per germline, CDR1 SNHLY and CDR2 FYNNEI. CDR3 length equals 18 residues. The CDR3 DNA reads TGTGCCAGCAGTGCTTGGACTGCAGCAGGGGCAACTAATGAAAAACTGTTTTTT. Translation: CASSAWTAAGATNEKLFF.

This clonotype was counted a few times. The chain employs TRBV7-6 and TRBJ2-3; the match to TRBD1 covers 10 bases. The V gene's germline CDR1 is SGHVS and CDR2 FNYEAQ. J gave up 4 bases and V 3 bases, and 4 bases lay outside the gene matches. The CDR3 runs to 15 residues. Here the CDR3 DNA reads TGTGCCAGCAGCTTGGGACAGGGGAAGGCAGATACGCAGTATTTT. Its protein product is CASSLGQGKADTQYF.

The chain uses TRBV12-3 or TRBV12-4 and TRBJ1-2, with TRBD1 matching over 10 bases. The CDR3 is made up of 14 amino acids. With 4 bases clipped from V and 4 bases from J, the junction kept 3 bases outside the gene matches. Written as DNA, the CDR3 is TGTGCCAGCAGTTCCCGGGACAGGGGCTATGGCTACACCTTC. This sequence encodes CASSSRDRGYGYTF.

The rearrangement links TRBV4-2 to TRBJ2-5, with TRBD2 matching over 14 bases. After removal of 9 bases from V and 1 base from J, the junction contained 1 base not matched to a gene. The CDR3 covers 14 residues. CDR1 is LGHNA and CDR2 is YNFKEQ in the germline V gene. The CDR3 DNA is TGTGCCAGTGGGACTAGCGGGGGCCAAGAGACCCAGTACTTC. This codes for CASGTSGGQETQYF.